The clone carrying this T cell receptor beta chain is a singleton in its sample. No antigen is known for it. Primers included in the PCR were 60 Vbeta and 13 Jbeta primers. Assay: immunoSEQ multiplex PCR; the TCRdb copy retains only in-frame clones and omits some. The sample contains 200,000 or so clones, 65% to 85% of which appear only once. This entry comes from a study of cytomegalovirus exposure and HLA in healthy donors. For the study at large: Across about 400 genotyped donors, 81% landed in the Caucasian-associated ancestry cluster. Overall study results and limits: Later analysis reportedly placed an Asian-associated ancestry cluster below the roughly 640-donor mean in N-insertions. It was confirmed in vitro that a few of the CMV-associated chains were specific for CMV antigens.

The CDR3 loop spans 16 amino acids. The germline V gene encodes CDR1 SQVTM and CDR2 ANQGSEA. The V gene end was trimmed by 8 bases and the J gene end by 6 bases; junction bases not matched to a gene: 16. The V and J genes are TRBV29-1 and TRBJ2-3, with TRBD1 matching over 11 bases. This TCR was recovered from a woman younger than 45 in good health and CMV-seropositive. Sequences were obtained from PBMCs. The CDR3 loop reads CSTHSPGQGAYDTQYF. The CDR3 DNA sequence: TGCAGCACGCACTCTCCAGGACAGGGGGCTTATGATACGCAGTATTTT.